This T cell receptor beta chain was found in a study of blood T cells in healthy people across ages. The wider study: Per two T cells, template switching captured roughly one barcoded beta molecule. Study conclusions and caveats: Long-lived donors had more naive CD4+ cells and higher diversity than aged donors.

Together with a sample-barcoded 5' primer, a J-beta primer mix was included in a second PCR lasting roughly 6 to 12 cycles. TCRdb redid the calling of the 5' RACE reads with MiXCR, one entry per CDR3 protein. The sample contains roughly 900,000 distinct CDR3 sequences, about 48% of which appear only once. The V gene end was trimmed by 1 base and the J gene end by 0 bases; junction bases not matched to a gene: 0. CDR1 and CDR2 (germline): DFQATT, SNEGSKA (reference sequence). The CDR3 has 15 residues. This clonotype was counted many times. Its antigen is as yet unknown. Healthy Caucasian individuals from Russia aged roughly 6 to 95 were enrolled as donors. Peripheral blood was drawn, about 9.7 milliliters per donor.

V is TRBV20-1 and J is TRBJ2-5, with 12 bases matching TRBD2. Sequencing used blood. The clonotype was recovered from a young man in good health. CDR3 sequence: CSARGTSGDQETQYF. The CDR3 nucleotides are TGCAGTGCTAGAGGGACTAGCGGGGACCAAGAGACCCAGTACTTC.